These T cell receptor beta chains were read from a single sample in a study of beta chain features in type 1 diabetes. Assay: immunoSEQ multiplex PCR; the TCRdb copy retains only in-frame clones and omits some. The sample lists 160,000 or so clones, 6.5% to 10% occurring once. Sequencing used central memory CD4+ T cells from blood. The receptors were sampled from a woman aged 18-29 years with type 1 diabetes. The CDR3 runs from the conserved cysteine through the conserved F or W.

v_call cdr3_aa
TRBV18 CASSHSGGGLNEQFF
TRBV18 CASSPPTGANSPLHF
TRBV19 CASSTQKTSGQETQYF
TRBV6-5 CASTPGRTGIGEQYF
TRBV21-1 CASSKGRVDEQYF
TRBV7-2 CASSLGFQRGDTQYF
TRBV30 CAWELAGEKDTQYF
TRBV27 CASSPYRPRGSTDTQYF
TRBV19 CASSMDRAGTQYF
TRBV13 CASSLGRAGETQYF
TRBV6-5 CASSYRTGGPGEQFF
TRBV2 CASSEGTGLGTEAFF
TRBV28 CASSLGGGDYEQYF
TRBV4-3 CASSQGQGHEQFF
TRBV28 CASSLSRIRVQETQYF
TRBV6-5 CASRRSGLNEKLFF
TRBV7-9 CASSPWTGQDEQYF
TRBV11-3 CASSSKQTTRINIQYF
TRBV4-2 CASSQDWTGVEKLFF
TRBV19 CASSMELAGYNEQFF
TRBV15 CATSAGTGGLGYTF
TRBV19 CASSRGDSEDMGAFF
TRBV4-2 CASSHEMAQGQGNVESNQPQHF
TRBV28 CASRSASGSYNEQFF